This entry concerns a single T cell receptor (beta chain). CDR3 size: 12 residues. Germline values: CDR1 SEHNR, CDR2 FQNEAQ (reference sequence). The germline V and J ends were trimmed by 7 bases and 5 bases, with 11 bases remaining between them. The data are from a study of control samples from healthy donors and cancer patients. TCRdb's table, derived via immunoSEQ multiplex PCR, lists solely in-frame clones and lacks some. This table holds 95,000 to 150,000 clones, 90% to 95% found once. The chain carries TRBV7-9 and TRBJ1-2; D not certain. Sequences were obtained from blood. The TCR comes from a woman under 30 in good health. The CDR3 region is CASTGPYYGYTF. CDR3 coding DNA: TGTGCCAGCACTGGACCGTATTATGGCTACACCTTC.